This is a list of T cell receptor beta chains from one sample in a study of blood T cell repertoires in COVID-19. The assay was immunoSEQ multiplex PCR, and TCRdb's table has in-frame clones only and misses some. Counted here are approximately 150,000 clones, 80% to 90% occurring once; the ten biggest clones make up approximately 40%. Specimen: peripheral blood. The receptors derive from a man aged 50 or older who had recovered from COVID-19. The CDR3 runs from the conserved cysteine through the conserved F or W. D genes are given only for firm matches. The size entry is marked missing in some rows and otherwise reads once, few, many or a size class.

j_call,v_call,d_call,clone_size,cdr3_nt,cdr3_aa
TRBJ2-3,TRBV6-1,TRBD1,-,TGTGCCAGCAGTGAAATAGGGACAGGGGTGGATACGCAGTATTTT,CASSEIGTGVDTQYF
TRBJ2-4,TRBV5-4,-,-,TGTGCCAGCAGCTTGGTGGAGGAGAGGCTTCAGTACTTC,CASSLVEERLQYF
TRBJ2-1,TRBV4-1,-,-,TGCGCCAGCAGCCAAGGACAGAGAAACTACAATGAGCAGTTCTTC,CASSQGQRNYNEQFF
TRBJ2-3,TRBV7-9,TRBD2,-,TGTGCCAGCAGCTCAAGCGGGGGGATCGATACGCAGTATTTT,CASSSSGGIDTQYF
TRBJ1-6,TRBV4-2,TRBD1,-,TGTGCCAGCAGCCATCAACAGCGGACAGGCCAAACGGATTCACCCCTCCACTTT,CASSHQQRTGQTDSPLHF
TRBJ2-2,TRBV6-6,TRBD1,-,TGTGCCAGCAGATGGGACAGGGCAGCCGGGGAGCTGTTTTTT,CASRWDRAAGELFF
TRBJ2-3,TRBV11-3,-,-,TGTGCCAGCAGCTTAGCGGGGGGCACAGATACGCAGTATTTT,CASSLAGGTDTQYF
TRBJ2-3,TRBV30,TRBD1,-,TGTGCCTGGAGGGACAGGGGGCTAGATACGCAGTATTTT,CAWRDRGLDTQYF
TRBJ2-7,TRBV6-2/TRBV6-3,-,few,TGTGCCAGCAGTTACTCGAGCTACGAGCAGTACTTC,CASSYSSYEQYF
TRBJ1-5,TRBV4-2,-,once,TGTGCCAGCAGCCAAGGGGGGAGGGCCGATAAACCCCAGCATTTT,CASSQGGRADKPQHF
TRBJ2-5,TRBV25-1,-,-,TGTGCCAGCAGTGAATACGTACAGAAAGAGACCCAGTACTTC,CASSEYVQKETQYF
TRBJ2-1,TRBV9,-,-,TGTGCCAGCAGTGGGGGGGGGCACGCTGAGCAGTTCTTC,CASSGGGHAEQFF
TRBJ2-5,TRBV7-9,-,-,TGTGCCAGCAGTTTAGCAGGGGTAGAGACCCAGTACTTC,CASSLAGVETQYF
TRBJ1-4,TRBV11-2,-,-,TGTGCCAGCAGCTTAGATAGGCCAGGAAATGAAAAACTGTTTTTT,CASSLDRPGNEKLFF
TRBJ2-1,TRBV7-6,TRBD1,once,TGTGCCAGCAGCTTAACAACCGGGACAGGGCCCTACAATGAGCAGTTCTTC,CASSLTTGTGPYNEQFF
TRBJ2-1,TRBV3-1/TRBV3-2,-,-,TGTGCCAGCACCCAAGGGGGGGGGTACAATGAGCAGTTCTTC,CASTQGGGYNEQFF
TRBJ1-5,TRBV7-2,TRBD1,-,TGTGCCAGCAGCTCACGGGGACAGACCAGCATTAGCAATCAGCCCCAGCATTTT,CASSSRGQTSISNQPQHF
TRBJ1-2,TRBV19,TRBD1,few,TGTGCCAGCTCCCCCTCCCCACAGGGGAGCGGCTACACCTTC,CASSPSPQGSGYTF
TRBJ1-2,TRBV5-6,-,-,TGTGCCAGCAGCATCCAGACGGGATATAACTATGGCTACACCTTC,CASSIQTGYNYGYTF
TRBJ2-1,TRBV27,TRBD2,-,TGTGCCAGCAGTTTCTGGGGGGGATTTGAGTTCTTC,CASSFWGGFEFF
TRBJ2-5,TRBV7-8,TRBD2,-,TGTGCCAGCAGCCACCCGGGACTAGCGGCACAAGAGACCCAGTACTTC,CASSHPGLAAQETQYF
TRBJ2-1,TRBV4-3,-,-,TGCGCCAGCAGCCAAGAGGGTCTCGCAGGGGAGCAGTTCTTC,CASSQEGLAGEQFF
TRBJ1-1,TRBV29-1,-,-,TGCAGCGTTGAAGTGTGGGACTTTCGGTGGACTGAAGCTTTCTTT,CSVEVWDFRWTEAFF
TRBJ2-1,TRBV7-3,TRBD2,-,TGTGCCAGCAGCTTAACGTCGGCGACTAGCGGTTACAATGAGCAGTTCTTC,CASSLTSATSGYNEQFF
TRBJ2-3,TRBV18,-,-,TGTGCCAGCTCACCATCACCTACCACAGATACGCAGTATTTT,CASSPSPTTDTQYF
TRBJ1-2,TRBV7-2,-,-,TGTGCCAGCAGCCAGTCCGGGGTAGAAGCTAACTATGGCTACACCTTC,CASSQSGVEANYGYTF
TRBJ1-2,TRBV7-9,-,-,TGTGCCAGCAGCTTAGGTGTGACACCTTATGGCTACACCTTC,CASSLGVTPYGYTF
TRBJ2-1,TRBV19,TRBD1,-,TGTGCCAGTAGGGTTGGGACAGGCGCCGCTTCCTACAATGAGCAGTTCTTC,CASRVGTGAASYNEQFF
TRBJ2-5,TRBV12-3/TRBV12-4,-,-,TGTGCCAGCAGCCTGGACAGAGAGACCCAGTACTTC,CASSLDRETQYF
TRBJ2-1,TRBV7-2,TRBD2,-,TGTGCCAGCAGCCGTTCGGGTAGCGGGGGGGCGTATGAGCAGTTCTTC,CASSRSGSGGAYEQFF
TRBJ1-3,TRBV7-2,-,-,TGTGCCAGCAGCTTAGGGCCCATAGGAGCTGGAAACACCATATATTTT,CASSLGPIGAGNTIYF
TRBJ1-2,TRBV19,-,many,TGTGCCAGTAGTAAACGAGACTATGGCTACACCTTC,CASSKRDYGYTF
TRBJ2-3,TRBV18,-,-,TGTGCCAGCTCACCAAAGGGGGCGGGGGGCCAAGATACGCAGTATTTT,CASSPKGAGGQDTQYF
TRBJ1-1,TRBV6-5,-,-,TGTGCCAGCAGCCAAATAGGAGGGGACACTGAAGCTTTCTTT,CASSQIGGDTEAFF
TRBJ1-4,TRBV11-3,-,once,TGTGCCAGCAGCTTAAGAAGGTCGGGAAGTAATGAAAAACTGTTTTTT,CASSLRRSGSNEKLFF
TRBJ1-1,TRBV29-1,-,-,TGCAGCGTCGTAAACAGGGAAACGGCTTTCTTT,CSVVNRETAFF
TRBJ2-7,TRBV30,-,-,TGTGCCTGGAGTGTCGGAGAATCCTACGAGCAGTACTTC,CAWSVGESYEQYF
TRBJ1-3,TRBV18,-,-,TGTGCCAGCTCCCTCATCCCGGGACAAAACTCTGGAAACACCATATATTTT,CASSLIPGQNSGNTIYF
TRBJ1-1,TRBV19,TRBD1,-,TGTGCCACCGCAGGGGGTACTGAAGCTTTCTTT,CATAGGTEAFF